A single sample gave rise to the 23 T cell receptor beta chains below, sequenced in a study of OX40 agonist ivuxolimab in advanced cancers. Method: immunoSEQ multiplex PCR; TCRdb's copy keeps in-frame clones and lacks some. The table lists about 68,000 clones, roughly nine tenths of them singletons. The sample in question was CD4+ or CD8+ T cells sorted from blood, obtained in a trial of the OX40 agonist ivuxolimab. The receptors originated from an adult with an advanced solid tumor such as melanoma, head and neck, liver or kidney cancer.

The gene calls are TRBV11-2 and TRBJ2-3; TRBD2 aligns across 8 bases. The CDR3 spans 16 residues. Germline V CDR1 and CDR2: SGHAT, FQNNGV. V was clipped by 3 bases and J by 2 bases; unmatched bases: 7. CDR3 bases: TGTGCCAGCAGCTTCGGAACTAGCGGTGCCACAGATACGCAGTATTTT. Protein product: CASSFGTSGATDTQYF. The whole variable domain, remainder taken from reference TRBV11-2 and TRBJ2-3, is EAGVAQSPRYKIIEKRQSVAFWCNPISGHATLYWYQQILGQGPKLLIQFQNNGVVDDSQLPKDRFSAERLKGVDSTLKIQPAKLEDSAVYLCASSFGTSGATDTQYFGPGTRLTVL.

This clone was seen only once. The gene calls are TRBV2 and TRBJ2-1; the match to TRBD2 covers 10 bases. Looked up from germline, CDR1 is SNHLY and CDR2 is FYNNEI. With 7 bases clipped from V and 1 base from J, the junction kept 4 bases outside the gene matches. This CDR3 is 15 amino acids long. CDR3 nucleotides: TGTGCCAGCACCAGGACTAGCGGATCCTACAATGAGCAGTTCTTC. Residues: CASTRTSGSYNEQFF. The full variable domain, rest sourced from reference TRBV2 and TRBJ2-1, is EPEVTQTPSHQVTQMGQEVILRCVPISNHLYFYWYRQILGQKVEFLVSFYNNEISEKSEIFDDQFSVERPDGSNFTLKIRSTKLEDSAMYFCASTRTSGSYNEQFFGPGTRLTVL.

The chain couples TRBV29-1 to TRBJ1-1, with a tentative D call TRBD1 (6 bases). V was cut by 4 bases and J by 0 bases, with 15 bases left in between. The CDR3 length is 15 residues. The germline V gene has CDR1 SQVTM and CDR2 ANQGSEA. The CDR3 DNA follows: TGCAGCGTTGCGAGGTCGGACAGAGTGAACACTGAAGCTTTCTTT. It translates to CSVARSDRVNTEAFF. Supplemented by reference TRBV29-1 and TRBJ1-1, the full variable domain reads SAVISQKPSRDICQRGTSLTIQCQVDSQVTMMFWYRQQPGQSLTLIATANQGSEATYESGFVIDKFPISRPNLTFSTLTVSNMSPEDSSIYLCSVARSDRVNTEAFFGQGTRLTVV.

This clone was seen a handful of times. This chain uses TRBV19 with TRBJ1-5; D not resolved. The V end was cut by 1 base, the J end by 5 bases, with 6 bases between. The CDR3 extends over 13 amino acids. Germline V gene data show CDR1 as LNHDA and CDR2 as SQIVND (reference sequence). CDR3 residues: CASSIVADQPQHF. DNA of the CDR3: TGTGCCAGTAGTATAGTTGCGGATCAGCCCCAGCATTTT.

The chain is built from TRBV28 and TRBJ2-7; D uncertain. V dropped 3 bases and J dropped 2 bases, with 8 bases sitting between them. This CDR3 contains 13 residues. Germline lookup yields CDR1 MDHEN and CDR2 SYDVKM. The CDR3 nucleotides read TGTGCCAGCAGTTTGAGCCCAACCTACGAGCAGTACTTC. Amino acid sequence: CASSLSPTYEQYF.

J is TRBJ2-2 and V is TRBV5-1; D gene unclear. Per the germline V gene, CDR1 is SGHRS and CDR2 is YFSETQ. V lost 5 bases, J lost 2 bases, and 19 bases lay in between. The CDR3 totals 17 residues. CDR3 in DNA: TGCGCCAGCAGAATGGGCGGTCTGCATCGAAACACCGGGGAGCTGTTTTTT. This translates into CASRMGGLHRNTGELFF. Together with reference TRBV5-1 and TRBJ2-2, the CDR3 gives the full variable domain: KAGVTQTPRYLIKTRGQQVTLSCSPISGHRSVSWYQQTPGQGLQFLFEYFSETQRNKGNFPGRFSGRQFSNSRSEMNVSTLELGDSALYLCASRMGGLHRNTGELFFGEGSRLTVL.

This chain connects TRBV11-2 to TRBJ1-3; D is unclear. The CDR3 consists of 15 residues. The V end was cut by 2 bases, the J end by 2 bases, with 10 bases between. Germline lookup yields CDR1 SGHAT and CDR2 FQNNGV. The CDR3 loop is CASSLYKGPGNTIYF. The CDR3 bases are TGTGCCAGCAGCTTATACAAGGGCCCTGGAAACACCATATATTTT.

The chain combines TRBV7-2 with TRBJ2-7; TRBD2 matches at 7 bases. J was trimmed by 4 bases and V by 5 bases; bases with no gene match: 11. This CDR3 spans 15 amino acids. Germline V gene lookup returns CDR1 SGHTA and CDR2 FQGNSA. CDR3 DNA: TGTGCCAGCAGCACCGGCTCTGGGAGGGGTTACGAGCAGTACTTC. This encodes CASSTGSGRGYEQYF.

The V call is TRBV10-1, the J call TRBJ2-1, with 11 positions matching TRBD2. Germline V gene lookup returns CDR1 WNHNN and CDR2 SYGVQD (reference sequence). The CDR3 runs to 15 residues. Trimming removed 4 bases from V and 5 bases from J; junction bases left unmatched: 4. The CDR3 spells CASSGGLAGNNEQFF. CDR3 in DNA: TGCGCCAGCAGTGGAGGACTAGCGGGCAACAATGAGCAGTTCTTC.

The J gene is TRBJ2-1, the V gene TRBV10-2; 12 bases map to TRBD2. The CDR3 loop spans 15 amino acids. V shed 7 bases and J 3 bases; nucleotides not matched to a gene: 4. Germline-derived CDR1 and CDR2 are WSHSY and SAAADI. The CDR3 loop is CASKSTSGSYNEQFF. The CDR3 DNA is TGCGCCAGCAAATCGACTAGCGGGAGCTACAATGAGCAGTTCTTC.

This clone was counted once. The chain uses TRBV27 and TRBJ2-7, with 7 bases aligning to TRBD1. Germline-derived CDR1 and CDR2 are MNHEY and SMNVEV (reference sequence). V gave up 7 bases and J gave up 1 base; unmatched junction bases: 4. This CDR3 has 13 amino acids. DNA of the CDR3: TGTGCCAGCACCATGGACAGGTCCTACGAGCAGTACTTC. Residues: CASTMDRSYEQYF.

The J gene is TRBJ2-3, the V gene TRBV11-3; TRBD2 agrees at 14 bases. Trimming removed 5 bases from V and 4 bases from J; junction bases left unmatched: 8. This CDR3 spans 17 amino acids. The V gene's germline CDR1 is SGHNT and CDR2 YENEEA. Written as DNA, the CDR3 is TGTGCCAGCAGCACCGGGACTAGCGGGAGCAAGGCAGATACGCAGTATTTT. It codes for CASSTGTSGSKADTQYF.

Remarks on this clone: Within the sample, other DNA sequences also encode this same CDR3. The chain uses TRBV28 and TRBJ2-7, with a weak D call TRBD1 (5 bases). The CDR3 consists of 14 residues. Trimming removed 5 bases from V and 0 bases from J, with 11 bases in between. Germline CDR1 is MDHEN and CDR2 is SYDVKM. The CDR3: CASSTTGPSYEQYF. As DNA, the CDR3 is TGTGCCAGCAGTACAACAGGACCCTCCTACGAGCAGTACTTC.

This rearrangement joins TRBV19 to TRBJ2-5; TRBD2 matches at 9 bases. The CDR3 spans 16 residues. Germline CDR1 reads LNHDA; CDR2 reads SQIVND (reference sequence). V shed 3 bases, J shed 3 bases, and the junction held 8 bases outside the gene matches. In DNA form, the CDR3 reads TGTGCCAGTAGTATTCAAGCGGGAGGAGATAAAGAGACCCAGTACTTC. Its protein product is CASSIQAGGDKETQYF.

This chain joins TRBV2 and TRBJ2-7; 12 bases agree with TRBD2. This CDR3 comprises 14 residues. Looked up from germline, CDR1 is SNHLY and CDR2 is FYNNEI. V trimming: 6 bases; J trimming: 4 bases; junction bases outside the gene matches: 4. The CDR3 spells CASRRLAGDYEQYF. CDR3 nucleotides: TGTGCCAGCAGGCGACTAGCGGGAGATTACGAGCAGTACTTC. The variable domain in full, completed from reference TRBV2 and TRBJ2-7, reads EPEVTQTPSHQVTQMGQEVILRCVPISNHLYFYWYRQILGQKVEFLVSFYNNEISEKSEIFDDQFSVERPDGSNFTLKIRSTKLEDSAMYFCASRRLAGDYEQYFGPGTRLTVT.

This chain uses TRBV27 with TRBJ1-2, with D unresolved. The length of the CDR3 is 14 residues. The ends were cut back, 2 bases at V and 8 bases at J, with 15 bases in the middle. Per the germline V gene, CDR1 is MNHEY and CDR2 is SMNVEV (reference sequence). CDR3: CASSLQAGLKGYTF. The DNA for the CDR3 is TGTGCCAGCAGTTTACAGGCGGGCTTGAAGGGCTACACCTTC.

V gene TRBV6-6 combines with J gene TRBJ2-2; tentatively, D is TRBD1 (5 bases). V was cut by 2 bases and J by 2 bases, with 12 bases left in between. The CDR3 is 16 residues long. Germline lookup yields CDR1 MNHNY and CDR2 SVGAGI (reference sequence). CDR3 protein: CASSYTGPRNTGELFF. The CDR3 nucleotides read TGTGCCAGCAGTTACACAGGACCGAGAAACACCGGGGAGCTGTTTTTT.

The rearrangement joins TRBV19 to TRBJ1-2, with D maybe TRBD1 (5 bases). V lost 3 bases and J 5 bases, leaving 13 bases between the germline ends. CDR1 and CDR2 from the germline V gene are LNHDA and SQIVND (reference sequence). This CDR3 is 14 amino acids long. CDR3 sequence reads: CASSISGREYGYTF. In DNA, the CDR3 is TGTGCCAGTAGTATTAGTGGCAGGGAATATGGCTACACCTTC.

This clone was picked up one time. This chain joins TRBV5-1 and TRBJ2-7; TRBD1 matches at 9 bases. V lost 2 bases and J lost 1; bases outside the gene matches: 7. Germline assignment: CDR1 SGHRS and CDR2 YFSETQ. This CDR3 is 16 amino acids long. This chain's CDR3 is CASSLTPGTGSYEQYF. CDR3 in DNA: TGCGCCAGCAGCTTAACGCCCGGGACAGGGTCCTACGAGCAGTACTTC.

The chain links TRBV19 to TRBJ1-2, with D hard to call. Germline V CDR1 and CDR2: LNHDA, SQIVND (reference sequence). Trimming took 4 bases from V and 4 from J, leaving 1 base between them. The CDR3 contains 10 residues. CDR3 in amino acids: CASSSYGYTF. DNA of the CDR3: TGTGCCAGTAGTAGCTATGGCTACACCTTC.

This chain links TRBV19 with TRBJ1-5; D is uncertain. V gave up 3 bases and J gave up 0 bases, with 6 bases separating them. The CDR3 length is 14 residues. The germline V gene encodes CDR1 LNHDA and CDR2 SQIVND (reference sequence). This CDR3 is CASSILNSNQPQHF. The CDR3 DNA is TGTGCCAGTAGTATCTTGAATAGCAATCAGCCCCAGCATTTT.

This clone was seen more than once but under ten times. In DNA form, the CDR3 reads TGTGCCTGGAGTGTACGGTCAGGGCAGGGATATCAGCCCCAGCATTTT. It codes for CAWSVRSGQGYQPQHF. The chain combines TRBV30 with TRBJ1-5; a possible D gene is TRBD1 (5 bases). Trimming pared 0 bases from V and 5 bases from J, leaving 17 bases between. The CDR3 runs 16 residues. The germline CDR1 and CDR2 sequences are GTSNPN and SVGIG (reference sequence). The full variable domain, with the rest looked up from reference TRBV30 and TRBJ1-5, is SQTIHQWPATLVQPVGSPLSLECTVEGTSNPNLYWYRQAAGRGLQLLFYSVGIGQISSEVPQNLSASRPQDRQFILSSKKLLLSDSGFYLCAWSVRSGQGYQPQHFGDGTRLSIL.

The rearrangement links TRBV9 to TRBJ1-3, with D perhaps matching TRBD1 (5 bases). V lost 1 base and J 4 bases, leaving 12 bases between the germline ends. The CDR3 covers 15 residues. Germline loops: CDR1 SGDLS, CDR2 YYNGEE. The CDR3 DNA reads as TGTGCCAGCAGCGTATCGGCAGGGAAAGGAAACACCATATATTTT. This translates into CASSVSAGKGNTIYF.